This passage covers 15 T cell receptor beta chains from one sample sequenced in a study of CD8 T cells in ankylosing spondylitis. MiXCR was run by TCRdb on the 5' RACE reads, yielding one entry per CDR3 protein. The sample lists about 240,000 distinct CDR3 sequences; 7.5% to 9% were seen once. Sequencing was carried out using blood, either unsorted or a sorted T cell fraction (not recorded which). Receptors originate from a male donor with ankylosing spondylitis or in good health (not recorded which).

The rearrangement uses TRBV10-3 and TRBJ1-6, with TRBD1 matching 9 bases. Germline values: CDR1 ENHRY, CDR2 SYGVKD. The CDR3 contains 15 residues. The J segment lost 9 bases and the V segment lost 2 bases, leaving 5 bases of the junction unmatched. CDR3 in amino acids: CAISETGGAGSPLHF. CDR3 sequence (DNA): TGTGCCATCAGTGAGACAGGGGGCGCAGGTTCACCCCTCCACTTT.

This clonotype was seen at least ten times. The chain couples TRBV6-5 to TRBJ1-5; D is possibly TRBD1 (6 bases). V lost 4 bases and J lost 4, with 17 bases in between. CDR1 is MNHEY and CDR2 is SVGAGI in the germline V gene. The length of the CDR3 is 16 residues. CDR3 in amino acids: CASSSLTGRRNQPQHF. CDR3 in DNA: TGTGCCAGCAGTTCCCTGACAGGAAGGCGGAATCAGCCCCAGCATTTT.

At least ten counts were recorded for this clonotype. This chain uses TRBV7-9 with TRBJ2-1; 11 positions agree with TRBD1. The V and J ends lost 5 bases and 8 bases, in that order; junction bases with no gene match: 11. Germline V gene sequence: CDR1 SEHNR, CDR2 FQNEAQ (reference sequence). This CDR3 has 16 amino acids. The CDR3 bases are TGTGCCAGCAGCAAAACCGGGACAGGGGGTTATGATGAGCAGTTCTTC. Translation: CASSKTGTGGYDEQFF.

This clonotype was counted ten times or more. V is TRBV20-1 and J is TRBJ2-1; 15 nucleotides line up with TRBD2. The junction had 9 bases not matched to a gene; V was cut back by 6 bases and J by 0 bases. Germline CDR1 reads DFQATT; CDR2 reads SNEGSKA (reference sequence). The CDR3 is made up of 18 amino acids. CDR3 bases: TGCAGTGCCTCTGGACTAGCGGGAGGGCGCAGCTCCTACAATGAGCAGTTCTTC. It yields the protein CSASGLAGGRSSYNEQFF.

This rearrangement joins TRBV5-1 to TRBJ2-7, with D uncertain. This CDR3 has 14 amino acids. Germline loops: CDR1 SGHRS, CDR2 YFSETQ. Trimming removed 0 bases at V and 6 bases at J, with 13 bases between. As DNA, the CDR3 is TGCGCCAGCAGCTTGGTGGGGTCAATGGGCGAGCAGTACTTC. As protein: CASSLVGSMGEQYF. The full variable domain, completed using reference TRBV5-1 and TRBJ2-7, is KAGVTQTPRYLIKTRGQQVTLSCSPISGHRSVSWYQQTPGQGLQFLFEYFSETQRNKGNFPGRFSGRQFSNSRSEMNVSTLELGDSALYLCASSLVGSMGEQYFGPGTRLTVT.

The rearrangement links TRBV5-1 to TRBJ1-1; D uncertain. V lost 0 bases, J lost 1 base, and 13 bases lay in between. This CDR3 contains 16 residues. Germline lookup yields CDR1 SGHRS and CDR2 YFSETQ. The CDR3 DNA sequence: TGCGCCAGCAGCTTGGGTCCGGGTAGGGCGAACACTGAAGCTTTCTTT. As protein: CASSLGPGRANTEAFF.

This clonotype was detected many times. The chain employs TRBV12-3 or TRBV12-4 and TRBJ2-3; D unresolved. This CDR3 has 14 residues. V lost 5 bases, J lost 1 base, and 10 bases lay in between. In nucleotides, the CDR3 is TGTGCCAGCAGTCCCTTGATAGGCACAGATACGCAGTATTTT. Translated: CASSPLIGTDTQYF.

This clonotype showed up many times. This rearrangement joins TRBV9 to TRBJ1-1; the D is unclear. The CDR3 consists of 13 residues. Germline-derived CDR1 and CDR2 are SGDLS and YYNGEE. Trimming pared 1 base from V and 2 bases from J, leaving 6 bases between. The CDR3 sequence is CASSVSENTEAFF. In DNA form, the CDR3 reads TGTGCCAGCAGCGTATCCGAAAACACTGAAGCTTTCTTT.

In its sample, this clonotype was seen a few times. The chain employs TRBV30 and TRBJ1-3; 7 bases agree with TRBD1. Germline V CDR1 and CDR2: GTSNPN, SVGIG (reference sequence). V shed 0 bases, J shed 4 bases, and the junction held 0 bases outside the gene matches. The CDR3 contains 13 residues. Here the CDR3 reads CAWSVGGGNTIYF. The CDR3 DNA reads TGTGCCTGGAGTGTAGGGGGCGGAAACACCATATATTTT. Drawing the rest from reference TRBV30 and TRBJ1-3, the complete variable domain is SQTIHQWPATLVQPVGSPLSLECTVEGTSNPNLYWYRQAAGRGLQLLFYSVGIGQISSEVPQNLSASRPQDRQFILSSKKLLLSDSGFYLCAWSVGGGNTIYFGEGSWLTVV.

This clonotype was seen ten or more times. The rearrangement joins TRBV18 to TRBJ2-5; 8 bases are shared with TRBD1. The J segment lost 3 bases and the V segment lost 4 bases, leaving 1 base of the junction unmatched. The CDR3 contains 13 residues. Germline assignment: CDR1 KGHSH and CDR2 LQKENI. Written as DNA, the CDR3 is TGTGCCAGCTCACAGACAGGGGAAGAGACCCAGTACTTC. Its protein product is CASSQTGEETQYF.

This clonotype was seen many times. This chain connects TRBV6-2 or TRBV6-3 to TRBJ2-4, with 14 bases that match TRBD2. Unmatched junction bases numbered 5, after V lost 2 bases and J lost 2 bases. The CDR3 length is 18 residues. The germline V gene has CDR1 MNHEY and CDR2 SVGEGT. Here the CDR3 reads CASSYGTSGSGTKNIQYF. CDR3 DNA: TGTGCCAGCAGTTACGGGACTAGCGGGAGCGGGACCAAAAACATTCAGTACTTC.

This clonotype showed up many times. This chain uses TRBV20-1 with TRBJ1-4; 7 nucleotides align to TRBD1. V was pared by 5 bases and J by 6 bases, with 9 bases of the junction left unmatched. The length of the CDR3 is 14 residues. Germline CDR1 and CDR2: DFQATT and SNEGSKA (reference sequence). The CDR3 DNA sequence: TGCAGTGCTCGACTGACAGGGCTGGATGAAAAACTGTTTTTT. This translates into CSARLTGLDEKLFF.

This clonotype was counted at least ten times. This rearrangement joins TRBV28 to TRBJ2-5; 9 bases line up with TRBD2. This CDR3 region has 14 residues. The ends lost 7 bases at V and 5 bases at J; junction bases unmatched: 8. CDR1 and CDR2 from the germline V gene are MDHEN and SYDVKM. The CDR3 here is CASNWREGLETQYF. CDR3 DNA sequence: TGTGCCAGCAACTGGCGGGAGGGCCTCGAGACCCAGTACTTC. The whole variable domain, remainder taken from reference TRBV28 and TRBJ2-5, is DVKVTQSSRYLVKRTGEKVFLECVQDMDHENMFWYRQDPGLGLRLIYFSYDVKMKEKGDIPEGYSVSREKKERFSLILESASTNQTSMYLCASNWREGLETQYFGPGTRLLVL.

Many counts were recorded for this clonotype. V and J are TRBV5-6 and TRBJ1-5; D might be TRBD1 (5 bases). There are 14 residues in the CDR3. Germline CDR1 SGHDT, CDR2 YYEEEE. V gave up 2 bases and J gave up 3 bases, with 9 bases separating them. The CDR3 nucleotides are TGTGCCAGCAGCTTCGGGACGTCCAATCAGCCCCAGCATTTT. It translates to CASSFGTSNQPQHF. The variable domain in full, with the rest retrieved from reference TRBV5-6 and TRBJ1-5, is DAGVTQSPTHLIKTRGQQVTLRCSPKSGHDTVSWYQQALGQGPQFIFQYYEEEERQRGNFPDRFSGHQFPNYSSELNVNALLLGDSALYLCASSFGTSNQPQHFGDGTRLSIL.

In its sample, this clonotype was seen a few times. This sequence joins TRBV24-1 and TRBJ2-3, with D maybe TRBD2 (5 bases). V was trimmed by 3 bases and J by 5 bases, leaving 14 bases between them. Germline CDR1 KGHDR, CDR2 SFDVKD. The CDR3 length is 15 residues. CDR3 DNA: TGTGCCACCAGTGATCCCTCAGAGCGGAGAGATACGCAGTATTTT. Its translation is CATSDPSERRDTQYF.